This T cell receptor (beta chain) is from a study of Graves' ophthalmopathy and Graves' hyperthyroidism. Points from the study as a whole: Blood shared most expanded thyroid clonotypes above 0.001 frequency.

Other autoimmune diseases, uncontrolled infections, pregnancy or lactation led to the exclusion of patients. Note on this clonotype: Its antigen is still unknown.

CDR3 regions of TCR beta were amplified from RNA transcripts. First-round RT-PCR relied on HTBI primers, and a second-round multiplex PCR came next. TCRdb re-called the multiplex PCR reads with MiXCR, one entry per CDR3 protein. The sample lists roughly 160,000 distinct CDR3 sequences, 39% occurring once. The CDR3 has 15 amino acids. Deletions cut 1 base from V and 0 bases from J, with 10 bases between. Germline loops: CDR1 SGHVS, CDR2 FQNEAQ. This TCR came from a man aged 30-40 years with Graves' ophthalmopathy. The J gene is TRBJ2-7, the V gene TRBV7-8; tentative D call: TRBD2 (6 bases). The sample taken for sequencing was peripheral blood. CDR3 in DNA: TGTGCCAGCAGCTTAGTAGCGGCGAGCTCCTACGAGCAGTACTTC. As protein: CASSLVAASSYEQYF.